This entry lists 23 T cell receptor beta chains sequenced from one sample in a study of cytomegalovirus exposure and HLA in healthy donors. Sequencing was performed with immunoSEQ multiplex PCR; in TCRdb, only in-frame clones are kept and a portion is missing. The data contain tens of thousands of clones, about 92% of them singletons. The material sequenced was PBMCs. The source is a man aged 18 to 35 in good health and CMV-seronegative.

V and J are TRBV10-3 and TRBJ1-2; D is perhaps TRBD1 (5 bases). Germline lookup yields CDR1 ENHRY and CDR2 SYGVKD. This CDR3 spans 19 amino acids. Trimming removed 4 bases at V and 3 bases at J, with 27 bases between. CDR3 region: CAISAIGTHASLGDYGYTF. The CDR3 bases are TGTGCCATCAGTGCCATTGGGACTCACGCATCCCTCGGGGACTATGGCTACACCTTC.

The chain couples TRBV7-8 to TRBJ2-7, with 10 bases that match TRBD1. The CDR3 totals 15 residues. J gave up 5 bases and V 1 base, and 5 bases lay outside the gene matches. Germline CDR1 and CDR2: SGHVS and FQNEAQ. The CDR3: CASSLERDRGHEQYF. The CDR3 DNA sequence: TGTGCCAGCAGCTTAGAGAGGGACAGGGGCCACGAGCAGTACTTC.

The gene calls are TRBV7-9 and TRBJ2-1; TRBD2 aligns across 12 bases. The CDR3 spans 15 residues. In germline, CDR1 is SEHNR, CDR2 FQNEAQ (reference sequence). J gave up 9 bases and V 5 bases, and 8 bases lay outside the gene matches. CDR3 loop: CASSRLAGDSTEQFF. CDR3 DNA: TGTGCCAGCAGCCGACTAGCGGGAGATAGTACTGAGCAGTTCTTC.

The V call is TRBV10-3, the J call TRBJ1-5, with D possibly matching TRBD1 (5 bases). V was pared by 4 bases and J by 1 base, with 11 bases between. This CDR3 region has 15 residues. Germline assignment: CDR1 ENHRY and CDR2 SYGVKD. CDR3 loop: CAISAAGPSNQPQHF. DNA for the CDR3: TGTGCCATCAGTGCGGCAGGGCCCAGCAATCAGCCCCAGCATTTT.

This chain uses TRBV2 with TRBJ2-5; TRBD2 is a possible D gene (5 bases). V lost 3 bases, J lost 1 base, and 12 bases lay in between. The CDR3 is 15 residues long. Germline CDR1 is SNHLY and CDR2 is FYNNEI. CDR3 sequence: CASSEEAGPQETQYF. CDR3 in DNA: TGTGCCAGCAGTGAGGAGGCGGGCCCCCAAGAGACCCAGTACTTC.

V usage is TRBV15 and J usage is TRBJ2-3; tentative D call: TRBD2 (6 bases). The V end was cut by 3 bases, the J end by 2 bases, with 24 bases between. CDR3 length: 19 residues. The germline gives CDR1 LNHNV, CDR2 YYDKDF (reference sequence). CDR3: CATSSPVWRGEDNTDTQYF. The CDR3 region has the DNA TGTGCCACCAGCAGCCCGGTGTGGCGGGGTGAAGATAACACAGATACGCAGTATTTT.

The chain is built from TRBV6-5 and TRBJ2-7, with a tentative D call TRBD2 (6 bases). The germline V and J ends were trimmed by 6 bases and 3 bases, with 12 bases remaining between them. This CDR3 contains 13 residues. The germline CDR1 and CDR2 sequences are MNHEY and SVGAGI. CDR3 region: CASSTSPVYEQYF. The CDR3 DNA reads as TGTGCCAGCAGCACTAGCCCAGTCTACGAGCAGTACTTC.

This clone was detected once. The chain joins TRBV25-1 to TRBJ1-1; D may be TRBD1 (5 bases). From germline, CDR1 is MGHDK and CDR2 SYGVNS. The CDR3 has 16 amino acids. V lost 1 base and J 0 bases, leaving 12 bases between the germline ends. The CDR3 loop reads CASSESMTEMNTEAFF. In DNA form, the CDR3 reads TGTGCCAGCAGTGAATCGATGACAGAAATGAACACTGAAGCTTTCTTT. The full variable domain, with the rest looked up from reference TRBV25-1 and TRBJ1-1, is EADIYQTPRYLVIGTGKKITLECSQTMGHDKMYWYQQDPGMELHLIHYSYGVNSTEKGDLSSESTVSRIRTEHFPLTLESARPSHTSQYLCASSESMTEMNTEAFFGQGTRLTVV.

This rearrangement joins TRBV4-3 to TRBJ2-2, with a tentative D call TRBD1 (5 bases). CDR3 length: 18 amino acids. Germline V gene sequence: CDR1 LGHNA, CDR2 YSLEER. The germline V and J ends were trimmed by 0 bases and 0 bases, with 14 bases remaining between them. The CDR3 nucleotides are TGCGCCAGCAGCCAAGATTGGACACCCCCCGCGAACACCGGGGAGCTGTTTTTT. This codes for CASSQDWTPPANTGELFF.

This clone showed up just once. In nucleotides, the CDR3 is TGTGCCAGCAGTTTAAACCCCGGAGCCTATGGCTACACCTTC. Its translation is CASSLNPGAYGYTF. The rearrangement uses TRBV28 and TRBJ1-2; no reliable D call. CDR1 is MDHEN, CDR2 SYDVKM, per germline. V dropped 2 bases and J dropped 4 bases, with 11 bases sitting between them. The CDR3 extends over 14 amino acids.

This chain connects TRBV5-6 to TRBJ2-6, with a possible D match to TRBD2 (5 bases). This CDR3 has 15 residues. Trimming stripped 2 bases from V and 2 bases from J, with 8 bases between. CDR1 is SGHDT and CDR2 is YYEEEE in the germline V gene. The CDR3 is CASSFTGTGANVLTF. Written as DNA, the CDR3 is TGTGCCAGCAGCTTTACGGGGACTGGGGCCAACGTCCTGACTTTC. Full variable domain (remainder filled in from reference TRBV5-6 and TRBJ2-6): DAGVTQSPTHLIKTRGQQVTLRCSPKSGHDTVSWYQQALGQGPQFIFQYYEEEERQRGNFPDRFSGHQFPNYSSELNVNALLLGDSALYLCASSFTGTGANVLTFGAGSRLTVL.

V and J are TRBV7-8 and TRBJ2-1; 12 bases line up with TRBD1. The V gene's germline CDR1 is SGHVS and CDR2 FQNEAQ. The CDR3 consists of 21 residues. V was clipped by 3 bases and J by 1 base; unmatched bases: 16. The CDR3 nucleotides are TGTGCCAGCAGCTTTTACCGGGACAGGGGGCGCTTGAAAGGATCCTACAATGAGCAGTTCTTC. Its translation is CASSFYRDRGRLKGSYNEQFF. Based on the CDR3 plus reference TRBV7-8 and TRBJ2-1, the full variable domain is GAGVSQSPRYKVAKRGQDVALRCDPISGHVSLFWYQQALGQGPEFLTYFQNEAQLDKSGLPSDRFFAERPEGSVSTLKIQRTQQEDSAVYLCASSFYRDRGRLKGSYNEQFFGPGTRLTVL.

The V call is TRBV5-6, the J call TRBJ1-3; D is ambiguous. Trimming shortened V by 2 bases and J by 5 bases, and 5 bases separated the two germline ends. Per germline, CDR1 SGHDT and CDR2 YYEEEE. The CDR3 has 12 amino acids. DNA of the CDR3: TGTGCCAGCAGCTTCAACAGAAACACCATATATTTT. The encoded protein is CASSFNRNTIYF. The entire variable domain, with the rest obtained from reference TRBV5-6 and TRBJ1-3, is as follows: DAGVTQSPTHLIKTRGQQVTLRCSPKSGHDTVSWYQQALGQGPQFIFQYYEEEERQRGNFPDRFSGHQFPNYSSELNVNALLLGDSALYLCASSFNRNTIYFGEGSWLTVV.

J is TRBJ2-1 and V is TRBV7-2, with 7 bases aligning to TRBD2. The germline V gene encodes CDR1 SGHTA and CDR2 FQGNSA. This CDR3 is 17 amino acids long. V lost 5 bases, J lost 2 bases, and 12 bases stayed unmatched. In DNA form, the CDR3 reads TGTGCCAGCAGCCCAGGAGGAGGCGGGAGCACCTACAATGAGCAGTTCTTC. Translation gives CASSPGGGGSTYNEQFF.

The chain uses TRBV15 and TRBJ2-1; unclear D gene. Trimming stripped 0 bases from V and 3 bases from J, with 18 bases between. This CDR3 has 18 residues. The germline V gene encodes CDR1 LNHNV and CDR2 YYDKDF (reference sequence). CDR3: CATSRELSPVNYYNEQFF. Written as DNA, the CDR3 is TGTGCCACCAGCAGAGAGCTTAGCCCAGTGAATTACTACAATGAGCAGTTCTTC.

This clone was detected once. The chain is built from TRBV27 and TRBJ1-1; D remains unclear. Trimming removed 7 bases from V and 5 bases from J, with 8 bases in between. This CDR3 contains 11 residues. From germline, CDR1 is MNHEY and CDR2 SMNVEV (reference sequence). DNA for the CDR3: TGTGCCAGCAAAAGGGAGACTGAAGCTTTCTTT. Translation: CASKRETEAFF.

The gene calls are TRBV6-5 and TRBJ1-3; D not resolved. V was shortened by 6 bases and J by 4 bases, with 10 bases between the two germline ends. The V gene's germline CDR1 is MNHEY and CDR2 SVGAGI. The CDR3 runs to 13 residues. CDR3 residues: CASSTGWGNTIYF. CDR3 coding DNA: TGTGCCAGCAGCACGGGGTGGGGAAACACCATATATTTT.

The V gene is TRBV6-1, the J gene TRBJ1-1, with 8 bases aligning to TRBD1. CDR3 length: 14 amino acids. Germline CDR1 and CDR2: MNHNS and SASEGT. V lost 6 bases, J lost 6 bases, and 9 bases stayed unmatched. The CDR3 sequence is CASSPTGARAEAFF. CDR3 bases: TGTGCCAGCAGCCCGACAGGGGCTAGGGCTGAAGCTTTCTTT.

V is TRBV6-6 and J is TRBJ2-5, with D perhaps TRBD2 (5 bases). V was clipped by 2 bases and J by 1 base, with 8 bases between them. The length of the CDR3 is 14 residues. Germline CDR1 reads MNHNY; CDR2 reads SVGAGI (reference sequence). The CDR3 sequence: CASSYSGLQETQYF. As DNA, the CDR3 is TGTGCCAGCAGTTACAGCGGACTCCAAGAGACCCAGTACTTC.

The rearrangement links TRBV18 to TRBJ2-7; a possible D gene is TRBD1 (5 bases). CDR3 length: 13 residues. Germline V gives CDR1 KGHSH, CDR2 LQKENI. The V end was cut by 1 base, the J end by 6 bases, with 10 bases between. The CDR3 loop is CASSPLQGFEQYF. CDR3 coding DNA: TGTGCCAGCTCACCACTCCAGGGTTTCGAGCAGTACTTC.

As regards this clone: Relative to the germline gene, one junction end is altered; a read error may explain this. The CDR3 sequence is CASSLDGTSGANVLTF. DNA for the CDR3: TGTGCCAGCAGTTTAGACGGTACCTCTGGGGCCAACGTCCTGACTTTC. V gene TRBV7-2 combines with J gene TRBJ2-6; D ambiguous. Per the germline V gene, CDR1 is SGHTA and CDR2 is FQGNSA. CDR3 length equals 16 residues.

CDR3 in amino acids: CASSAGGEGEQYF. The CDR3 region has the DNA TGTGCCAGCAGCGCAGGGGGCGAGGGCGAGCAGTACTTC. The chain has TRBV9 and TRBJ2-7, with TRBD1 matching over 8 bases. The CDR3 has 13 amino acids. The V gene's germline CDR1 is SGDLS and CDR2 YYNGEE. V was pared by 3 bases and J by 6 bases, with 5 bases of the junction left unmatched.

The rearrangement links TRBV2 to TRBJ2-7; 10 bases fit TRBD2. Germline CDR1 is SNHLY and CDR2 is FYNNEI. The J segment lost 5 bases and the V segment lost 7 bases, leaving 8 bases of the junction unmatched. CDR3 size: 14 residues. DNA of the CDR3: TGTGCCAGCAATGGACTAGCGGCCCTTAACGAGCAGTACTTC. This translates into CASNGLAALNEQYF.